One and the same sample provided the 30 T cell receptor beta chains below, sequenced in a study of cytomegalovirus exposure and HLA in healthy donors. The PCR was carried out with 60 Vbeta primers and 13 Jbeta primers. TCRdb keeps only in-frame clones here, not all; method: immunoSEQ multiplex PCR. The sample records roughly 120,000 clones, approximately 70% being singletons. The specimen was PBMCs. The receptors originated from a woman between 65 and 79 years old in good health and CMV-seropositive.

This chain connects TRBV5-6 to TRBJ2-7; D might be TRBD1 (6 bases). Trimming took off 4 bases at V and 3 bases at J, with 14 bases between the two ends. The length of the CDR3 is 14 residues. Germline-derived CDR1 and CDR2 are SGHDT and YYEEEE. The CDR3 DNA reads as TGTGCCAGCAGCCCCATTGGACAGAACTACGAGCAGTACTTC. This codes for CASSPIGQNYEQYF.

The CDR3 sequence: CAISESDLGGANGYTF. The CDR3, as DNA: TGTGCCATCAGTGAGTCCGACCTAGGGGGGGCCAATGGCTACACCTTC. This chain connects TRBV10-3 to TRBJ1-2; possibly TRBD1 for D (6 bases). The germline V and J ends were trimmed by 0 bases and 6 bases, with 17 bases remaining between them. From germline, CDR1 is ENHRY and CDR2 SYGVKD. The CDR3 has 16 amino acids.

The rearrangement links TRBV7-9 to TRBJ1-5; 9 nucleotides agree with TRBD1. CDR3 length equals 15 residues. CDR1 is SEHNR, CDR2 FQNEAQ, per germline (reference sequence). After removal of 5 bases from V and 3 bases from J, the junction contained 5 bases not matched to a gene. The CDR3 reads CASSQGDRDNQPQHF. The CDR3 bases are TGTGCCAGCAGCCAGGGGGACAGGGACAATCAGCCCCAGCATTTT. Full variable domain (rest looked up from reference TRBV7-9 and TRBJ1-5): DTGVSQNPRHKITKRGQNVTFRCDPISEHNRLYWYRQTLGQGPEFLTYFQNEAQLEKSRLLSDRFSAERPKGSFSTLEIQRTEQGDSAMYLCASSQGDRDNQPQHFGDGTRLSIL.

The V gene is TRBV5-4, the J gene TRBJ1-4; 12 bases align to TRBD1. V was pared by 6 bases and J by 1 base, with 13 bases of the junction left unmatched. The germline gives CDR1 SGHNT, CDR2 YYREEE (reference sequence). This CDR3 has 19 residues. CDR3 amino acids: CASILNKGTGGGTNEKLFF. The CDR3 DNA sequence: TGTGCCAGCATCCTAAATAAAGGGACAGGGGGCGGAACTAATGAAAAACTGTTTTTT.

The chain combines TRBV18 with TRBJ1-4; D call uncertain. Trimming took 3 bases from V and 7 from J, leaving 9 bases between them. CDR3 size: 13 residues. Germline CDR1 is KGHSH and CDR2 is LQKENI. CDR3 in amino acids: CASSPLEGEKLFF. The CDR3 DNA is TGTGCCAGCTCACCCCTCGAGGGTGAAAAACTGTTTTTT. Looking up the rest from reference TRBV18 and TRBJ1-4 gives the full variable domain: NAGVMQNPRHLVRRRGQEARLRCSPMKGHSHVYWYRQLPEEGLKFMVYLQKENIIDESGMPKERFSAEFPKEGPSILRIQQVVRGDSAAYFCASSPLEGEKLFFGSGTQLSVL.

The chain uses TRBV2 and TRBJ2-2; 8 bases agree with TRBD1. Germline loops: CDR1 SNHLY, CDR2 FYNNEI. The CDR3 length is 15 residues. J gave up 0 bases and V 6 bases, and 3 bases lay outside the gene matches. CDR3 DNA sequence: TGTGCCAGCAGCAGGGACAGGACGAACACCGGGGAGCTGTTTTTT. Protein: CASSRDRTNTGELFF.

The CDR3 reads CASSFVLASWDTQYF. CDR3 sequence (DNA): TGTGCCAGTAGTTTCGTCCTGGCTAGCTGGGATACGCAGTATTTT. The J gene is TRBJ2-3, the V gene TRBV19; D might be TRBD2 (5 bases). V lost 5 bases and J lost 6, with 18 bases in between. Germline V gene lookup returns CDR1 LNHDA and CDR2 SQIVND (reference sequence). CDR3 length: 15 amino acids.

The chain joins TRBV7-3 to TRBJ2-6; a weak D match, TRBD1 (5 bases). CDR1 SGHTA and CDR2 FQGTGA come from the germline V gene. V lost 2 bases to trimming and J lost 0 bases, with 23 bases between them. The CDR3 has 21 amino acids. CDR3: CASSLVPLTGQGNSGANVLTF. The CDR3 DNA follows: TGTGCCAGCAGCTTAGTCCCACTTACCGGGCAGGGAAACTCTGGGGCCAACGTCCTGACTTTC. Together with reference TRBV7-3 and TRBJ2-6, the CDR3 gives the full variable domain: GAGVSQTPSNKVTEKGKYVELRCDPISGHTALYWYRQSLGQGPEFLIYFQGTGAADDSGLPNDRFFAVRPEGSVSTLKIQRTERGDSAVYLCASSLVPLTGQGNSGANVLTFGAGSRLTVL.

For the CDR3, the DNA is TGTGCCAGCAGGGGCGGGGGGGTTAGCAATCAGCCCCAGCATTTT. It yields the protein CASRGGGVSNQPQHF. This chain joins TRBV27 and TRBJ1-5; TRBD1 is a possible D gene (5 bases). CDR1 and CDR2 (germline): MNHEY, SMNVEV (reference sequence). V was cut by 6 bases and J by 0 bases, with 12 bases left in between. The CDR3 totals 15 residues.

The rearrangement uses TRBV5-6 and TRBJ2-7, with D unresolved. Germline values: CDR1 SGHDT, CDR2 YYEEEE. The CDR3 extends over 12 amino acids. Trimming cost V 0 bases and J 5 bases, with 6 bases left between them. The CDR3 sequence is CASSLVADEQYF. CDR3 in DNA: TGTGCCAGCAGCTTGGTGGCGGACGAGCAGTACTTC.

This clone was seen a handful of times. The junction and the germline gene differ at one end; a read error may be behind it. V usage is TRBV6-1 and J usage is TRBJ2-1; TRBD2 matches at 10 bases. CDR1 is MNHNS, CDR2 SASEGT, per germline. CDR3 length: 17 residues. This CDR3 reads CASGERGGINSYNEQFF. Written as DNA, the CDR3 is TGTGCCAGCGGTGAGCGGGGGGGGATAAACTCCTACAATGAGCAGTTCTTC.

This sequence joins TRBV5-1 and TRBJ2-5, with 12 bases that match TRBD1. The CDR3 extends over 16 amino acids. V gave up 0 bases and J gave up 4 bases; unmatched junction bases: 4. Per the germline V gene, CDR1 is SGHRS and CDR2 is YFSETQ. CDR3: CASSLGDRGRRETQYF. In nucleotides, the CDR3 is TGCGCCAGCAGCTTGGGGGACAGGGGGCGACGAGAGACCCAGTACTTC.

V gene TRBV6-7 combines with J gene TRBJ1-2, with a weak D call TRBD1 (6 bases). TRBV6-7 is classed as an ORF, of uncertain function. CDR3 length: 15 amino acids. Trimming left V 1 base short and J 3 bases short, with 12 bases between. The chain's CDR3 is CASSYFRGADYGYTF. In DNA, the CDR3 is TGTGCCAGCAGTTACTTCAGGGGCGCGGACTATGGCTACACCTTC.

This clone appeared a few times. This chain joins TRBV27 and TRBJ1-2; D perhaps matches TRBD1 (6 bases). Germline loops: CDR1 MNHEY, CDR2 SMNVEV (reference sequence). Trimming left V 5 bases short and J 4 bases short, with 14 bases between. The CDR3 loop spans 14 amino acids. CDR3 DNA: TGTGCCAGCAGTACGGACAGAATAAGCTATGGCTACACCTTC. Its translation is CASSTDRISYGYTF.

Only one count was recorded for this clone. At one end, the junction sequence differs from germline, possibly due to a read error. The V gene is TRBV2, the J gene TRBJ2-7, with D perhaps matching TRBD2 (6 bases). Germline CDR1 and CDR2: SNHLY and FYNNEI. CDR3 length equals 11 residues. The CDR3 is CASGGMGRLWF. The CDR3 DNA reads TGTGCCAGCGGAGGGATGGGCAGGCTTTGGTTC.

The J gene is TRBJ1-5, the V gene TRBV6-1; D gene unclear. The length of the CDR3 is 13 residues. V was cut by 10 bases and J by 5 bases, with 15 bases left in between. Germline V CDR1 and CDR2: MNHNS, SASEGT. The CDR3 region has the DNA TGTGCCATTATGGAAAGCGCCTATCAGCCCCAGCATTTT. It encodes CAIMESAYQPQHF.

The chain links TRBV30 to TRBJ1-6; unclear D gene. The length of the CDR3 is 12 residues. Trimming cost V 2 bases and J 10 bases, with 9 bases left between them. From germline, CDR1 is GTSNPN and CDR2 SVGIG (reference sequence). CDR3 loop: CAWSTLGSPLHF. DNA of the CDR3: TGTGCCTGGAGTACTTTGGGCTCACCCCTCCACTTT.

The chain uses TRBV9 and TRBJ2-7; D remains ambiguous. The CDR3 sequence is 13 residues long. V gave up 3 bases and J gave up 6 bases, with 13 bases separating them. Germline-derived CDR1 and CDR2 are SGDLS and YYNGEE. As DNA, the CDR3 is TGTGCCAGCAGCGCGGTGGTTAGTACCGAGCAGTACTTC. This gives the protein CASSAVVSTEQYF.

V gene TRBV7-2 combines with J gene TRBJ2-7; D remains unclear. The V end was cut by 3 bases, the J end by 0 bases, with 12 bases between. Germline V lookup: CDR1 SGHTA, CDR2 FQGNSA. The CDR3 length is 15 residues. The CDR3 DNA reads TGTGCCAGCAGCTTGTCACGGAGCTTCTCCTACGAGCAGTACTTC. This sequence encodes CASSLSRSFSYEQYF.

The V call is TRBV6-4, the J call TRBJ2-7; TRBD1 matches at 7 bases. Unmatched junction bases numbered 14, after V lost 8 bases and J lost 7 bases. CDR1 is MRHNA and CDR2 is SNTAGT in the germline V gene. The CDR3 has 14 residues. Written as DNA, the CDR3 is TGTGCCAGCCCCTGGACAGGTGTCGTGGTAGAGCAGTACTTC. The encoded protein is CASPWTGVVVEQYF.

The chain combines TRBV10-2 with TRBJ2-7; TRBD2 matches 8 bases. With V trimmed by 5 bases and J by 5 bases, 11 bases remained unmatched. Germline V gene data show CDR1 as WSHSY and CDR2 as SAAADI. The CDR3 extends over 15 amino acids. This chain's CDR3 is CASSQPRTSRDEQYF. CDR3 DNA sequence: TGCGCCAGCAGTCAACCCCGGACTAGCAGGGACGAGCAGTACTTC.

The chain carries TRBV7-9 and TRBJ2-3, with 8 nucleotides matching TRBD2. Germline V gene data show CDR1 as SEHNR and CDR2 as FQNEAQ (reference sequence). V lost 4 bases and J lost 5; bases outside the gene matches: 11. CDR3 length: 16 amino acids. This CDR3 is CASSSFLPGGRDTQYF. The CDR3 bases are TGTGCCAGCAGCTCATTTCTGCCGGGGGGGCGAGATACGCAGTATTTT.

J is TRBJ1-1 and V is TRBV29-1; 7 nucleotides align to TRBD1. Trimming cost V 4 bases and J 1 base; bases outside gene matches: 9. Per the germline V gene, CDR1 is SQVTM and CDR2 is ANQGSEA. The CDR3 is 15 amino acids. The CDR3 loop reads CSVGSVSGGNTEAFF. CDR3 sequence (DNA): TGCAGCGTTGGTTCGGTGTCAGGGGGGAACACTGAAGCTTTCTTT.

The sample holds a few counts of this clone. The chain combines TRBV9 with TRBJ1-3, with D possibly being TRBD1 (6 bases). The V gene's germline CDR1 is SGDLS and CDR2 YYNGEE. V was clipped by 5 bases and J by 0 bases, with 12 bases between them. There are 15 residues in the CDR3. CDR3 sequence (DNA): TGTGCCAGCAGTGATACAGGGAGCTCTGGAAACACCATATATTTT. It translates to CASSDTGSSGNTIYF.

This clone turned up a few times. V and J are TRBV7-2 and TRBJ2-1, with TRBD2 as a possible D gene (6 bases). Deletions cut 1 base from V and 8 bases from J, with 9 bases between. The CDR3 runs to 13 residues. Germline CDR1 and CDR2: SGHTA and FQGNSA. The CDR3 DNA follows: TGTGCCAGCAGCTTAGTAGCGGTCCATGAGCAGTTCTTC. Amino acid sequence: CASSLVAVHEQFF.

The J gene is TRBJ1-3, the V gene TRBV30; D may be TRBD1 (5 bases). Germline-derived CDR1 and CDR2 are GTSNPN and SVGIG (reference sequence). The CDR3 is 12 amino acids. The CDR3 is CGTGGAGNTIYF. DNA for the CDR3: TGTGGTACGGGGGGAGCTGGAAACACCATATATTTT. The entire variable domain, with the rest obtained from reference TRBV30 and TRBJ1-3, is as follows: SQTIHQWPATLVQPVGSPLSLECTVEGTSNPNLYWYRQAAGRGLQLLFYSVGIGQISSEVPQNLSASRPQDRQFILSSKKLLLSDSGFYLCGTGGAGNTIYFGEGSWLTVV.

The V call is TRBV4-1, the J call TRBJ2-2; 7 bases map to TRBD2. The germline V gene has CDR1 MGHRA and CDR2 YSYEKL. The length of the CDR3 is 17 residues. J gave up 1 base and V 0 bases, and 5 bases lay outside the gene matches. The CDR3 sequence is CASSQDQAGKNTGELFF. The CDR3 nucleotides are TGCGCCAGCAGCCAAGATCAAGCGGGAAAGAACACCGGGGAGCTGTTTTTT.

This sequence joins TRBV5-1 and TRBJ1-4; D is perhaps TRBD1 (5 bases). Trimming removed 4 bases at V and 6 bases at J, with 16 bases between. Germline CDR1 is SGHRS and CDR2 is YFSETQ. This CDR3 contains 15 residues. The chain's CDR3 is CASSRRGSADEKLFF. CDR3 nucleotides: TGCGCCAGCAGCCGACGGGGGAGTGCCGATGAAAAACTGTTTTTT.

This clone has more than one count but fewer than ten. The CDR3 is CASSQGGVWGTEAFF. The CDR3, as DNA: TGTGCCAGCAGCCAGGGGGGGGTTTGGGGAACTGAAGCTTTCTTT. This chain uses TRBV4-2 with TRBJ1-1, with a weak D call TRBD1 (5 bases). V was pared by 3 bases and J by 5 bases, with 16 bases between. CDR3 size: 15 residues. The V gene's germline CDR1 is LGHNA and CDR2 YNFKEQ.

This chain connects TRBV6-5 to TRBJ2-5; D not resolved. The V end was cut by 0 bases, the J end by 4 bases, with 6 bases between. From germline, CDR1 is MNHEY and CDR2 SVGAGI. The CDR3 extends over 13 amino acids. The CDR3 loop reads CASSYSELETQYF. The CDR3, as DNA: TGTGCCAGCAGTTACTCGGAGCTAGAGACCCAGTACTTC.